The entry that follows covers one TCR beta chain sequence. CDR3 length: 14 residues. Germline V gene sequence: CDR1 MNHNS, CDR2 SASEGT. V lost 0 bases and J 1 base, leaving 6 bases between the germline ends. TCRdb's table, derived via immunoSEQ multiplex PCR, lists solely in-frame clones and lacks some. The sample includes roughly 250,000 clones, over 75% of them seen just once. The participants were between 18 and 89 years old and came from under 25 US areas. Among Cohort 3 donors, those recovered had two negative PCRs, clearance, or symptom resolution. This record belongs to a study of blood T cell repertoires in COVID-19. Study context: Sources were T cells, B-cell-depleted T cells, or PBMCs; the material itself was cDNA or gDNA.

The rearrangement joins TRBV6-1 to TRBJ1-1; the D is unclear. The material sequenced was PBMCs or T cells enriched from blood (not recorded which). This sequence originates from a woman aged 18-29 years who had recovered from COVID-19. CDR3 amino acids: CASSEAWRNTEAFF. CDR3 sequence (DNA): TGTGCCAGCAGTGAAGCGTGGAGGAACACTGAAGCTTTCTTT.